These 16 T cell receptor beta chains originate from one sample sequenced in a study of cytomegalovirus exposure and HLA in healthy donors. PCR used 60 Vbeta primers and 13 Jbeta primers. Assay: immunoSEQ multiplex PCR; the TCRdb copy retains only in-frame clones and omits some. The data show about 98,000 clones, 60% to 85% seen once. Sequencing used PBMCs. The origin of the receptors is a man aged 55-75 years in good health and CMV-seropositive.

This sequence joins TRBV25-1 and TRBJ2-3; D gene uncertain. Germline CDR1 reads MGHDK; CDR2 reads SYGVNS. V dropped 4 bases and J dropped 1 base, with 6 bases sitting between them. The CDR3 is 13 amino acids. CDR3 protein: CASSVTGTDTQYF. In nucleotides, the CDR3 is TGTGCCAGCAGTGTAACAGGCACAGATACGCAGTATTTT.

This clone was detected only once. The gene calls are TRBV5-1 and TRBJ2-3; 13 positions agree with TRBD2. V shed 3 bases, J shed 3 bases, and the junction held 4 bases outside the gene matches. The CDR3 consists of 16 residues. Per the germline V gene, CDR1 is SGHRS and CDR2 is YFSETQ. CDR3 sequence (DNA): TGCGCCAGCAGCTCCACACTAGCGGGAGGGACAGATACGCAGTATTTT. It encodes CASSSTLAGGTDTQYF.

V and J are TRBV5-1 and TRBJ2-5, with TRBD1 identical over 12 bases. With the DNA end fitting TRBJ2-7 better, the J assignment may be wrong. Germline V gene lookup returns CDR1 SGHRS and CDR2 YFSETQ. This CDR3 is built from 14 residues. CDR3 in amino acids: CASSSRDRGPEQYF. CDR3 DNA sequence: TGCGCCAGCAGCTCCCGGGACAGGGGGCCCGAGCAGTACTTC.

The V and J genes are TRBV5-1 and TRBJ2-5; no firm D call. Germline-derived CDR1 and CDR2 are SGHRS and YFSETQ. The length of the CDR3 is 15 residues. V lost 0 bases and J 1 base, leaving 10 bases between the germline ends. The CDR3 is CASSLVQQAQETQYF. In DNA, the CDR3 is TGCGCCAGCAGCTTGGTACAGCAGGCCCAAGAGACCCAGTACTTC. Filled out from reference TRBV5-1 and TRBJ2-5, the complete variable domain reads KAGVTQTPRYLIKTRGQQVTLSCSPISGHRSVSWYQQTPGQGLQFLFEYFSETQRNKGNFPGRFSGRQFSNSRSEMNVSTLELGDSALYLCASSLVQQAQETQYFGPGTRLLVL.

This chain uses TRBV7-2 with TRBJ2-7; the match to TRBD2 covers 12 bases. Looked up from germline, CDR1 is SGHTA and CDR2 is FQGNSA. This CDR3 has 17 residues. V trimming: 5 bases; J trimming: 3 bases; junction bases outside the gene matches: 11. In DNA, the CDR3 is TGTGCCAGCAGCATTCACACTAGCGGGGGGTGGAGCTACGAGCAGTACTTC. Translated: CASSIHTSGGWSYEQYF.

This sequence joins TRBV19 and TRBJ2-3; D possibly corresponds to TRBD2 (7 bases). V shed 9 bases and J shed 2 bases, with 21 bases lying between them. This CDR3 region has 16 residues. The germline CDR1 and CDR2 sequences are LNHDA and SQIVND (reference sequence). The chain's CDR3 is CASDLVGGGHTDTQYF. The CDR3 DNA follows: TGTGCCAGCGACTTAGTGGGAGGGGGACACACAGATACGCAGTATTTT. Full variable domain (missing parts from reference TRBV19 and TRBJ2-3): DGGITQSPKYLFRKEGQNVTLSCEQNLNHDAMYWYRQDPGQGLRLIYYSQIVNDFQKGDIAEGYSVSREKKESFPLTVTSAQKNPTAFYLCASDLVGGGHTDTQYFGPGTRLTVL.

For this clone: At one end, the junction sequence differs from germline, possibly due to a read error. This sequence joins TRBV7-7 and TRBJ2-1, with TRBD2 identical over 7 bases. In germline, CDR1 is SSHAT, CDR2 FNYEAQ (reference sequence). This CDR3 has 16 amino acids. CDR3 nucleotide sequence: TGTGCTAGCAGCCCCTTGACGGCGGGGGTCTACAATGAGCAGTTCTTC. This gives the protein CASSPLTAGVYNEQFF.

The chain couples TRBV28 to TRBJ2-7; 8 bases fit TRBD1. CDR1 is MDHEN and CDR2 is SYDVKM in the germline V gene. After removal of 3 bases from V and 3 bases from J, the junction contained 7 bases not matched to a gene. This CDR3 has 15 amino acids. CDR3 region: CASSFRDRGLYEQYF. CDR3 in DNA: TGTGCCAGCAGTTTCCGAGACAGGGGCCTCTACGAGCAGTACTTC.

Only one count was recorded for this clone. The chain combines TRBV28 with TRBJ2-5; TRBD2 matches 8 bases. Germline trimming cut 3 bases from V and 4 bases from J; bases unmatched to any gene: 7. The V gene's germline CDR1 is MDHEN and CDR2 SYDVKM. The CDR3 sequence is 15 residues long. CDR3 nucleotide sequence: TGTGCCAGCAGTTTGCCCGGGGGGGCGCGAGAGACCCAGTACTTC. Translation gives CASSLPGGARETQYF.

The chain's CDR3 is CASSATGFDIQYF. CDR3 DNA sequence: TGCGCCAGCAGCGCCACAGGGTTTGACATTCAGTACTTC. The chain is built from TRBV5-1 and TRBJ2-4, with D possibly TRBD1 on 6 matching bases. The CDR3 contains 13 residues. Germline V gene lookup returns CDR1 SGHRS and CDR2 YFSETQ. V lost 4 bases and J lost 8, with 13 bases in between.

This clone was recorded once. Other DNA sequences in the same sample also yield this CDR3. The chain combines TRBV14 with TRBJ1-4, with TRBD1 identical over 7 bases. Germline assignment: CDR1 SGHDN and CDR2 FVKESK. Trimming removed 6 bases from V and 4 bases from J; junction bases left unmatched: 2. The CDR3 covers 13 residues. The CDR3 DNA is TGTGCCAGCAGAGGGACAGATAATGAAAAACTGTTTTTT. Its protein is CASRGTDNEKLFF.

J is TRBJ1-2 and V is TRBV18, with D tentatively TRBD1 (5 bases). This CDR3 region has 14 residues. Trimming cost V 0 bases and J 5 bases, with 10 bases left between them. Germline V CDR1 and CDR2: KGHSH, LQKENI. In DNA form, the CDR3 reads TGTGCCAGCTCACCACCGGGGGGAGTGTATGGCTACACCTTC. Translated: CASSPPGGVYGYTF. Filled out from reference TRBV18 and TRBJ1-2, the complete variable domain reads NAGVMQNPRHLVRRRGQEARLRCSPMKGHSHVYWYRQLPEEGLKFMVYLQKENIIDESGMPKERFSAEFPKEGPSILRIQQVVRGDSAAYFCASSPPGGVYGYTFGSGTRLTVV.

The CDR3 spells CAWSATRGGSEKLFF. In DNA form, the CDR3 reads TGTGCCTGGAGTGCGACCCGGGGAGGAAGTGAAAAACTGTTTTTT. The chain has TRBV30 and TRBJ1-4, with D uncertain. Germline CDR1 GTSNPN, CDR2 SVGIG (reference sequence). The V and J ends lost 1 base and 7 bases respectively, with 16 bases between them. CDR3 length equals 15 residues.

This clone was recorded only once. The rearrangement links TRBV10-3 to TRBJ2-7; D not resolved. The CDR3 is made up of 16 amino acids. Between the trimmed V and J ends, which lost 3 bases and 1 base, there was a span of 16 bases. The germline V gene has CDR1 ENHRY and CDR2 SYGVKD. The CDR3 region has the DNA TGTGCCATCAGTGAAGGCTCGGGTAAGGTATCCTACGAGCAGTACTTC. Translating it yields CAISEGSGKVSYEQYF.

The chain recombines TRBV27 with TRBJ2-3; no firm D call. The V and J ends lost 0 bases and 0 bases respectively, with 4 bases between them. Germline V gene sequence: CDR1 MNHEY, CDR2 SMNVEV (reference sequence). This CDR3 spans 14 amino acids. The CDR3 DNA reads TGTGCCAGCAGTTTATCGGCTAGCACAGATACGCAGTATTTT. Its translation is CASSLSASTDTQYF.

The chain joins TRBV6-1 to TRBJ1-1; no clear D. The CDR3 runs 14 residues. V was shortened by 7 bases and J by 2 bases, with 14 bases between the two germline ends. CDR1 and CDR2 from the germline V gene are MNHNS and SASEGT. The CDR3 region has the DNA TGTGCCAGCAAATTTGGGGAGCGAAACACTGAAGCTTTCTTT. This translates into CASKFGERNTEAFF.